This TCR beta chain was documented in a study of radiotherapy plus CTLA-4 blockade in lung cancer. Across the whole study: Objective responses were recorded in around a sixth of patients, with disease control recorded in less than 40%.

Measured with immunoSEQ multiplex PCR; TCRdb has only the in-frame clones, and not every one. In the table there are 100,000 or so clones, about four fifths of which are singletons. The germline V gene has CDR1 SGDLS and CDR2 YYNGEE. The CDR3 extends over 14 amino acids. V was cut by 0 bases and J by 4 bases, with 7 bases left in between. The specimen comprised peripheral blood, sampled from a patient treated with radiotherapy plus ipilimumab. The chain recombines TRBV9 with TRBJ2-2, with a tentative D call TRBD2 (5 bases). The clonotype comes from a human donor with non-small cell lung cancer that progressed on radiotherapy plus ipilimumab. CDR3 nucleotide sequence: TGTGCCAGCAGCGTAGGGACTGGCACCGGGGAGCTGTTTTTT. It is translated as CASSVGTGTGELFF.